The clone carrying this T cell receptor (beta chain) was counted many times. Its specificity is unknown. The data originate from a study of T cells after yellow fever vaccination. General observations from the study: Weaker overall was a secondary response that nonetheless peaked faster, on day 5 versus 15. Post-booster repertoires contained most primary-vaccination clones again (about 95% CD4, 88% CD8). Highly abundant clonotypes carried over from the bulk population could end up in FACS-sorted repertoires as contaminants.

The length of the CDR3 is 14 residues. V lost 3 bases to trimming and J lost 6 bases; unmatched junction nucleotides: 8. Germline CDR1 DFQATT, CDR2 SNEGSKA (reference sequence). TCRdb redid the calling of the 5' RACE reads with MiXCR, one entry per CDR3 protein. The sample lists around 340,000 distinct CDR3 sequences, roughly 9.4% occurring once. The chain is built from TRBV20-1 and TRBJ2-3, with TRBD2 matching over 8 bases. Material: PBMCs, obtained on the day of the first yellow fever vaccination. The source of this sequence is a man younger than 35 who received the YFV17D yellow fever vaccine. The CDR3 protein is CSASVFGGGDTQYF. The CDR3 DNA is TGCAGTGCTAGTGTTTTCGGGGGGGGGGATACGCAGTATTTT.